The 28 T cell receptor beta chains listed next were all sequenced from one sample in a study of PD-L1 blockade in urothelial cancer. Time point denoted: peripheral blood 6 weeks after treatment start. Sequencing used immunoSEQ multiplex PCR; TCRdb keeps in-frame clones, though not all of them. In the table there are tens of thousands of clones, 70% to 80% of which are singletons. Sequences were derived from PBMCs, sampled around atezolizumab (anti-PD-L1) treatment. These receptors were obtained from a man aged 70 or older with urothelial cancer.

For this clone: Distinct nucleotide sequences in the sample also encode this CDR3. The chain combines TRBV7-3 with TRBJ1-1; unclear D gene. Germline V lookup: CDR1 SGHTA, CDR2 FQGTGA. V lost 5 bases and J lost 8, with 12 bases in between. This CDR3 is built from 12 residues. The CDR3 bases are TGTGCCAGCAGCCTGGATCGAGGGGAAGCTTTCTTT. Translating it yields CASSLDRGEAFF.

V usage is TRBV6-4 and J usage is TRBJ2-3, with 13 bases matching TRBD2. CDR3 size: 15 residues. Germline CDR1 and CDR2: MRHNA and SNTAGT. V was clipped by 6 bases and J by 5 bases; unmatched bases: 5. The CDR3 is CASRLAGGPGDTQYF. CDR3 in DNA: TGTGCCAGCAGACTAGCGGGGGGGCCGGGAGATACGCAGTATTTT.

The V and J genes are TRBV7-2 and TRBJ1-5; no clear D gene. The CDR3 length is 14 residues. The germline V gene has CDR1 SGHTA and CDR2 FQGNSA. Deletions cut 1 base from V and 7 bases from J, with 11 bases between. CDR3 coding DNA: TGTGCCAGCAGCTTAGTCGTGGGAGACCAGCCCCAGCATTTT. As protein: CASSLVVGDQPQHF.

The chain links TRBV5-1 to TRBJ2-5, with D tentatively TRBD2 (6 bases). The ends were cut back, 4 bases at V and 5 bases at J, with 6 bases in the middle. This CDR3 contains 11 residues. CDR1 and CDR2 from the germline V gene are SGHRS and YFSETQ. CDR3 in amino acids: CASSGGETQYF. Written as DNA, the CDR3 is TGCGCCAGCAGCGGAGGGGAGACCCAGTACTTC.

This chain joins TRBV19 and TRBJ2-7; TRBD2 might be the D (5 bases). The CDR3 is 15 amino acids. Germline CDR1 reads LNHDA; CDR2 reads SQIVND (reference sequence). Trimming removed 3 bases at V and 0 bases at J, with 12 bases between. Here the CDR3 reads CASSIEVGSSYEQYF. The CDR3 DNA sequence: TGTGCCAGTAGTATTGAAGTTGGGAGCTCCTACGAGCAGTACTTC. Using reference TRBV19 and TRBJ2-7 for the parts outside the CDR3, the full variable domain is DGGITQSPKYLFRKEGQNVTLSCEQNLNHDAMYWYRQDPGQGLRLIYYSQIVNDFQKGDIAEGYSVSREKKESFPLTVTSAQKNPTAFYLCASSIEVGSSYEQYFGPGTRLTVT.

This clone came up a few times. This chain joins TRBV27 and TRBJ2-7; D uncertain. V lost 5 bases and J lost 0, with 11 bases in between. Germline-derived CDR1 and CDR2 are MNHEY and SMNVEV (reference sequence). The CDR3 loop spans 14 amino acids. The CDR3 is CASSLRPSSYEQYF. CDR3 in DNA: TGTGCCAGCAGTCTTCGCCCCAGCTCCTACGAGCAGTACTTC.

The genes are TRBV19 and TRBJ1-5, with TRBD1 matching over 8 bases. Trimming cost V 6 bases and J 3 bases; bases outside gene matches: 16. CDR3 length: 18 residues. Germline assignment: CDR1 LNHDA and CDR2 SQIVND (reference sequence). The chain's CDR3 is CASSPTGGTISSNQPQHF. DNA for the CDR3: TGTGCCAGTAGCCCTACAGGGGGAACCATCTCCTCCAATCAGCCCCAGCATTTT.

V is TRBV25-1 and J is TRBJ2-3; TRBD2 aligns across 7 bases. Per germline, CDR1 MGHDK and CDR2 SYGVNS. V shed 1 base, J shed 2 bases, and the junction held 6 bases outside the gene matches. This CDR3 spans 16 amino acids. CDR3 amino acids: CASSEWGGALTDTQYF. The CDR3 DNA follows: TGTGCCAGCAGTGAATGGGGGGGAGCACTCACAGATACGCAGTATTTT.

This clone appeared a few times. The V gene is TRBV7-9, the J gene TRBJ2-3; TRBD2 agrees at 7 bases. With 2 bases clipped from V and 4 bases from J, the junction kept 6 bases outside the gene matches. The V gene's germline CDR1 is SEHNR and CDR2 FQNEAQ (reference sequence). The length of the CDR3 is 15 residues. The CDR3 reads CASSLRQGGADTQYF. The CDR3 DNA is TGTGCCAGCAGCTTAAGGCAGGGAGGGGCAGATACGCAGTATTTT.

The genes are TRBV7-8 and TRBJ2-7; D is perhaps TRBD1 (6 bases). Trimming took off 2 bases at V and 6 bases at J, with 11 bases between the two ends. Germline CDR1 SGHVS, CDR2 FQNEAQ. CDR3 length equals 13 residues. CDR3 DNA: TGTGCCAGCAGCTTATTGGGGGCTGGCGAGCAGTACTTC. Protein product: CASSLLGAGEQYF.

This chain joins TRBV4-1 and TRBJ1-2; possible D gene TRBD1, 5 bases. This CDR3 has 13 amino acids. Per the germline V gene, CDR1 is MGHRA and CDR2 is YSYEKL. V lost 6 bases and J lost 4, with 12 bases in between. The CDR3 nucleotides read TGCGCCAGCAGTCCGGGGGTTTTCTATGGCTACACCTTC. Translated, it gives CASSPGVFYGYTF.

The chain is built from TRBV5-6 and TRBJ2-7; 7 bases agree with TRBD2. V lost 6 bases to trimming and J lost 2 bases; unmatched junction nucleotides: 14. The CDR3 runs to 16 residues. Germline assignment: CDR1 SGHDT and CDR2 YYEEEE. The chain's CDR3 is CASTQRSGKGTYEQYF. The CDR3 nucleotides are TGTGCCAGCACCCAGAGAAGCGGGAAAGGGACCTACGAGCAGTACTTC. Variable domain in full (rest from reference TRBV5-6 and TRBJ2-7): DAGVTQSPTHLIKTRGQQVTLRCSPKSGHDTVSWYQQALGQGPQFIFQYYEEEERQRGNFPDRFSGHQFPNYSSELNVNALLLGDSALYLCASTQRSGKGTYEQYFGPGTRLTVT.

The CDR3 protein is CASSGGGYTEAFF. Written as DNA, the CDR3 is TGTGCCTCTAGTGGAGGGGGCTACACTGAAGCTTTCTTT. This rearrangement joins TRBV30 to TRBJ1-1; 7 nucleotides line up with TRBD1. Germline CDR1 is GTSNPN and CDR2 is SVGIG (reference sequence). The CDR3 is made up of 13 amino acids. Trimming at V came to 7 bases and at J to 3 bases, leaving 8 bases not matched to a gene.

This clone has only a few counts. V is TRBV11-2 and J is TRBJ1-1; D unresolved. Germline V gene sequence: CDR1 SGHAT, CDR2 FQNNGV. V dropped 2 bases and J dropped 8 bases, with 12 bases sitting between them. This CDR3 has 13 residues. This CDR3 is CASSLNLVQEAFF. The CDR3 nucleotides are TGTGCCAGCAGCTTAAATCTGGTGCAGGAAGCTTTCTTT. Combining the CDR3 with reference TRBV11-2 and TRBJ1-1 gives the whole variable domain EAGVAQSPRYKIIEKRQSVAFWCNPISGHATLYWYQQILGQGPKLLIQFQNNGVVDDSQLPKDRFSAERLKGVDSTLKIQPAKLEDSAVYLCASSLNLVQEAFFGQGTRLTVV.

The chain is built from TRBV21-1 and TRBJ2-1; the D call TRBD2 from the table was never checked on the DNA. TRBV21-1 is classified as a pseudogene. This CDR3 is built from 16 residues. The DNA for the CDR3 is TGTGCCAGCAGCAAAGTTCGGCGGGGGGGGCACAATGAGCAGTTCTTC. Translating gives CASSKVRRGGHNEQFF.

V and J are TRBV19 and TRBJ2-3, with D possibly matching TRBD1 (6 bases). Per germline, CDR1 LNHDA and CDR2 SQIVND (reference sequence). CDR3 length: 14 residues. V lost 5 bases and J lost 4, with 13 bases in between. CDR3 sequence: CASSPRTASDTQYF. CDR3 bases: TGTGCCAGTAGTCCCCGGACAGCTTCAGATACGCAGTATTTT.

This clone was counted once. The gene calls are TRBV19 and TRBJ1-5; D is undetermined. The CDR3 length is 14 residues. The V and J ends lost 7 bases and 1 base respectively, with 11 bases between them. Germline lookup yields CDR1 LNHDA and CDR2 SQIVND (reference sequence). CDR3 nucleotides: TGTGCCAGTACCCCCGTCCTAAGCAATCAGCCCCAGCATTTT. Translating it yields CASTPVLSNQPQHF.

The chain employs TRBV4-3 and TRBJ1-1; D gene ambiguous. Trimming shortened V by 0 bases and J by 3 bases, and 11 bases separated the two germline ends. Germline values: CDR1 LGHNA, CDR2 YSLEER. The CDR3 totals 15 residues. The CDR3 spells CASSQDPQVYTEAFF. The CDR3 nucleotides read TGCGCCAGCAGCCAAGACCCTCAGGTATACACTGAAGCTTTCTTT.

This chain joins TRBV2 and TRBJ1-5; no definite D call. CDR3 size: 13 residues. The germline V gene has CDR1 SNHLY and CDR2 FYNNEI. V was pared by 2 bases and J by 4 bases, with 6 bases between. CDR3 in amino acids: CASSESANQPQHF. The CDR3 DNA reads TGTGCCAGCAGTGAATCCGCGAATCAGCCCCAGCATTTT.

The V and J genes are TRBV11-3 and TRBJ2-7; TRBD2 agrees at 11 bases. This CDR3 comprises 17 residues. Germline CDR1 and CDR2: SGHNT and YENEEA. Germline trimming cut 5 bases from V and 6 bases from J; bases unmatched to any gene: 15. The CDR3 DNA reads TGTGCCAGCAGCGGGGGGACTAGCGGAACTTTGGTCCGCGAGCAGTACTTC. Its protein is CASSGGTSGTLVREQYF.

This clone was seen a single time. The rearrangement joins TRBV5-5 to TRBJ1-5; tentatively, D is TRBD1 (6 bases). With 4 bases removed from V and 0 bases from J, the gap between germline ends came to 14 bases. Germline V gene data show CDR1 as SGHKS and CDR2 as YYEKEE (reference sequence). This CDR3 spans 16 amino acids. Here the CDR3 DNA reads TGTGCCAGCAGCCCCATCGGGACACTTAGCAATCAGCCCCAGCATTTT. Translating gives CASSPIGTLSNQPQHF. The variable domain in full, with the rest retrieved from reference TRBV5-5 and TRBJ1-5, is DAGVTQSPTHLIKTRGQQVTLRCSPISGHKSVSWYQQVLGQGPQFIFQYYEKEERGRGNFPDRFSARQFPNYSSELNVNALLLGDSALYLCASSPIGTLSNQPQHFGDGTRLSIL.

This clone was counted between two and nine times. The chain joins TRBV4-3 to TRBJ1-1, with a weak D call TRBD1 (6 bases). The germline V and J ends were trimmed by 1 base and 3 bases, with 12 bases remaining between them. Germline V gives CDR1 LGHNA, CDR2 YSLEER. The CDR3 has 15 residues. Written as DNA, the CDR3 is TGCGCCAGCAGCCAAGTTGGCAGACAGGACACTGAAGCTTTCTTT. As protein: CASSQVGRQDTEAFF.

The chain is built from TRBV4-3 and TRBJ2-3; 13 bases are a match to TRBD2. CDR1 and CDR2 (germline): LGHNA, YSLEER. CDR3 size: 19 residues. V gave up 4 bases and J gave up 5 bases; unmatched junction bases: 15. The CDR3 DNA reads TGCGCCAGCAGCCTCCGGGCCCCCACTAGCGGGGGGGCCGAAGATACGCAGTATTTT. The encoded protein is CASSLRAPTSGGAEDTQYF.

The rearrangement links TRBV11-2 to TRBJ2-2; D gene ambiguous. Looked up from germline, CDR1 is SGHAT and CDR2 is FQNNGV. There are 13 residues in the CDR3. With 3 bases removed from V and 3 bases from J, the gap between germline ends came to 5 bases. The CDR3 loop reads CASSFGYTGELFF. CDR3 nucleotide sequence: TGTGCCAGCAGCTTTGGCTACACCGGGGAGCTGTTTTTT.

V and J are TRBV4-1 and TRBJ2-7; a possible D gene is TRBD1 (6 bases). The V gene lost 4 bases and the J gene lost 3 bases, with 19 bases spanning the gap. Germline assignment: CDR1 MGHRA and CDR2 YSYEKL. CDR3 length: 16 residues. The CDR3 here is CASSPTAGAENYEQYF. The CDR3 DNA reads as TGCGCCAGCAGCCCTACGGCAGGGGCTGAAAACTACGAGCAGTACTTC.

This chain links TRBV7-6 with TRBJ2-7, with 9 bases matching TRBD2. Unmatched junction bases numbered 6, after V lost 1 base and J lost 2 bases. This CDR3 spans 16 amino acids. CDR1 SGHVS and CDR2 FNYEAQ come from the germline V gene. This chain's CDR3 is CASSLGISGGTYEQYF. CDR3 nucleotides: TGTGCCAGCAGCTTAGGGATTAGCGGGGGAACCTACGAGCAGTACTTC. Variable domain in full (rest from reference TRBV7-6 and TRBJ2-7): GAGVSQSPRYKVTKRGQDVALRCDPISGHVSLYWYRQALGQGPEFLTYFNYEAQQDKSGLPNDRFSAERPEGSISTLTIQRTEQRDSAMYRCASSLGISGGTYEQYFGPGTRLTVT.

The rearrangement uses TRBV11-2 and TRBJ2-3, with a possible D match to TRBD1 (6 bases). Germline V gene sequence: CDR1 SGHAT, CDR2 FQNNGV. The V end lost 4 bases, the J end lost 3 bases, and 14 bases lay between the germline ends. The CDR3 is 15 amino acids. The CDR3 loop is CASSSFRGRTDTQYF. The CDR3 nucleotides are TGTGCCAGCAGCTCGTTCAGGGGCAGGACAGATACGCAGTATTTT.

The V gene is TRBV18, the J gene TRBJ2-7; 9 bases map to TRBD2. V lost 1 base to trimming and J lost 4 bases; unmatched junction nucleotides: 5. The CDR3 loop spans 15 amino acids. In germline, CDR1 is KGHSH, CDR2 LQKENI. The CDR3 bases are TGTGCCAGCTCACCACTGGTAACTAGCGGGTACGAGCAGTACTTC. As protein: CASSPLVTSGYEQYF.